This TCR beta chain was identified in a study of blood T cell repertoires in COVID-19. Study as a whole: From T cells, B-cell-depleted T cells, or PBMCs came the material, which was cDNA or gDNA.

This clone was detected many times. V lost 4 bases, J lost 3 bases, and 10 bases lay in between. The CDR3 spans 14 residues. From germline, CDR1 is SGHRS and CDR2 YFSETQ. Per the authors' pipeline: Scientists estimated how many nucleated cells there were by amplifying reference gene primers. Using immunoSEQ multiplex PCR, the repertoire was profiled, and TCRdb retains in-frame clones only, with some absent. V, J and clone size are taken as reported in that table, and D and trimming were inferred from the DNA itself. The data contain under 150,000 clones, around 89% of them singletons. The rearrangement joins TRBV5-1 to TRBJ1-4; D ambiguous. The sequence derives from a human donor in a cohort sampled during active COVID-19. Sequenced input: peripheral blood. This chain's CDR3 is CASSLERANEKLFF. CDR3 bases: TGCGCCAGCAGCCTGGAAAGAGCTAATGAAAAACTGTTTTTT.